This TCR beta chain was identified in a study of immune heterogeneity within non-small cell lung tumors. Findings and limits, study-wide: Tumor sites in a patient shared identical dominant CDR3 beta clonotypes and also carried site-unique high-frequency clones.

Template material comprised bulk tumor genomic DNA at 550 to 650 ng per sample. Several biopsies per primary tumor, spaced far apart, were taken during surgery. Patients with untreated, newly diagnosed non-small cell lung cancer underwent curative surgery. The V end lost 8 bases, the J end lost 6 bases, and 15 bases lay between the germline ends. The V gene's germline CDR1 is SNHLY and CDR2 FYNNEI. The CDR3 runs 13 residues. Multiplex PCR amplified the TCR beta CDR3 region. Its first round ran for 10 cycles with 32 V and 13 J primers. TCRdb reprocessed the multiplex PCR reads via MiXCR and lists one record per CDR3 protein. The sample has about 2,600 distinct CDR3 sequences; 26% are singletons. Judged by abundance, this clonotype is medium-sized. Its antigen is unidentified.

The sequenced material came from lung tumor tissue. This clonotype was sampled from a man between 50 and 59 years old with non-small cell lung cancer. The V and J genes are TRBV2 and TRBJ2-3, with D perhaps assigned TRBD1 or TRBD2 (5 bases each). DNA of the CDR3: TGTGCCAGCGGGGACCCCCACGGGGATACGCAGTATTTT. Amino acids: CASGDPHGDTQYF.